This TCR beta chain is from a study of blood T cell repertoires in COVID-19. In the study overall: Acute-phase and convalescent COVID-19 samples originated in the United States, Italy and Spain.

The CDR3 contains 15 residues. CDR1 and CDR2 from the germline V gene are SGDLS and YYNGEE. Deletions cut 0 bases from V and 0 bases from J, with 7 bases between. How the authors handled the data: Reference gene primer amplification yielded estimated nucleated cell counts. Clones were sequenced by immunoSEQ multiplex PCR, and TCRdb holds only the in-frame ones, with some missing. That table gives V, J and clone size, and the DNA gave D and trimming. The data contain over 100,000 clones, approximately 80% of them singletons. The clonotype was recovered from a woman older than 75 with active or convalescent COVID-19. The genes are TRBV9 and TRBJ2-1; D remains ambiguous. The sequenced sample consisted of peripheral blood. CDR3 DNA: TGTGCCAGCAGCGTAGGAGCTAGCTCCTACAATGAGCAGTTCTTC. This translates into CASSVGASSYNEQFF.